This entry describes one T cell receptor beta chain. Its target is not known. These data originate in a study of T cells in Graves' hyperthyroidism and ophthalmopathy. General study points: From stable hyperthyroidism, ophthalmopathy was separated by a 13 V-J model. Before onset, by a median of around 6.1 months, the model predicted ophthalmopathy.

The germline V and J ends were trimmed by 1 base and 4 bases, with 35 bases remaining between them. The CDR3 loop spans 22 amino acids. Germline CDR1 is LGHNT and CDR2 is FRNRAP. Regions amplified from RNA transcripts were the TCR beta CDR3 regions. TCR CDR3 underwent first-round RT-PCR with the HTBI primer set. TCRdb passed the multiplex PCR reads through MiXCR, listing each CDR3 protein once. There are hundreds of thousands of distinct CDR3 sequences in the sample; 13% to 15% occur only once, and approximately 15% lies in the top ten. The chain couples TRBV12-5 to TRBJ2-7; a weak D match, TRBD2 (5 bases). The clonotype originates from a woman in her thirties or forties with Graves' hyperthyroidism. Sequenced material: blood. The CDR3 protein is CASGLATLNTLKWEYVLYEQYF. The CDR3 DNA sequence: TGTGCTAGTGGTTTGGCAACACTTAATACTCTAAAGTGGGAGTACGTATTATACGAGCAGTACTTC.